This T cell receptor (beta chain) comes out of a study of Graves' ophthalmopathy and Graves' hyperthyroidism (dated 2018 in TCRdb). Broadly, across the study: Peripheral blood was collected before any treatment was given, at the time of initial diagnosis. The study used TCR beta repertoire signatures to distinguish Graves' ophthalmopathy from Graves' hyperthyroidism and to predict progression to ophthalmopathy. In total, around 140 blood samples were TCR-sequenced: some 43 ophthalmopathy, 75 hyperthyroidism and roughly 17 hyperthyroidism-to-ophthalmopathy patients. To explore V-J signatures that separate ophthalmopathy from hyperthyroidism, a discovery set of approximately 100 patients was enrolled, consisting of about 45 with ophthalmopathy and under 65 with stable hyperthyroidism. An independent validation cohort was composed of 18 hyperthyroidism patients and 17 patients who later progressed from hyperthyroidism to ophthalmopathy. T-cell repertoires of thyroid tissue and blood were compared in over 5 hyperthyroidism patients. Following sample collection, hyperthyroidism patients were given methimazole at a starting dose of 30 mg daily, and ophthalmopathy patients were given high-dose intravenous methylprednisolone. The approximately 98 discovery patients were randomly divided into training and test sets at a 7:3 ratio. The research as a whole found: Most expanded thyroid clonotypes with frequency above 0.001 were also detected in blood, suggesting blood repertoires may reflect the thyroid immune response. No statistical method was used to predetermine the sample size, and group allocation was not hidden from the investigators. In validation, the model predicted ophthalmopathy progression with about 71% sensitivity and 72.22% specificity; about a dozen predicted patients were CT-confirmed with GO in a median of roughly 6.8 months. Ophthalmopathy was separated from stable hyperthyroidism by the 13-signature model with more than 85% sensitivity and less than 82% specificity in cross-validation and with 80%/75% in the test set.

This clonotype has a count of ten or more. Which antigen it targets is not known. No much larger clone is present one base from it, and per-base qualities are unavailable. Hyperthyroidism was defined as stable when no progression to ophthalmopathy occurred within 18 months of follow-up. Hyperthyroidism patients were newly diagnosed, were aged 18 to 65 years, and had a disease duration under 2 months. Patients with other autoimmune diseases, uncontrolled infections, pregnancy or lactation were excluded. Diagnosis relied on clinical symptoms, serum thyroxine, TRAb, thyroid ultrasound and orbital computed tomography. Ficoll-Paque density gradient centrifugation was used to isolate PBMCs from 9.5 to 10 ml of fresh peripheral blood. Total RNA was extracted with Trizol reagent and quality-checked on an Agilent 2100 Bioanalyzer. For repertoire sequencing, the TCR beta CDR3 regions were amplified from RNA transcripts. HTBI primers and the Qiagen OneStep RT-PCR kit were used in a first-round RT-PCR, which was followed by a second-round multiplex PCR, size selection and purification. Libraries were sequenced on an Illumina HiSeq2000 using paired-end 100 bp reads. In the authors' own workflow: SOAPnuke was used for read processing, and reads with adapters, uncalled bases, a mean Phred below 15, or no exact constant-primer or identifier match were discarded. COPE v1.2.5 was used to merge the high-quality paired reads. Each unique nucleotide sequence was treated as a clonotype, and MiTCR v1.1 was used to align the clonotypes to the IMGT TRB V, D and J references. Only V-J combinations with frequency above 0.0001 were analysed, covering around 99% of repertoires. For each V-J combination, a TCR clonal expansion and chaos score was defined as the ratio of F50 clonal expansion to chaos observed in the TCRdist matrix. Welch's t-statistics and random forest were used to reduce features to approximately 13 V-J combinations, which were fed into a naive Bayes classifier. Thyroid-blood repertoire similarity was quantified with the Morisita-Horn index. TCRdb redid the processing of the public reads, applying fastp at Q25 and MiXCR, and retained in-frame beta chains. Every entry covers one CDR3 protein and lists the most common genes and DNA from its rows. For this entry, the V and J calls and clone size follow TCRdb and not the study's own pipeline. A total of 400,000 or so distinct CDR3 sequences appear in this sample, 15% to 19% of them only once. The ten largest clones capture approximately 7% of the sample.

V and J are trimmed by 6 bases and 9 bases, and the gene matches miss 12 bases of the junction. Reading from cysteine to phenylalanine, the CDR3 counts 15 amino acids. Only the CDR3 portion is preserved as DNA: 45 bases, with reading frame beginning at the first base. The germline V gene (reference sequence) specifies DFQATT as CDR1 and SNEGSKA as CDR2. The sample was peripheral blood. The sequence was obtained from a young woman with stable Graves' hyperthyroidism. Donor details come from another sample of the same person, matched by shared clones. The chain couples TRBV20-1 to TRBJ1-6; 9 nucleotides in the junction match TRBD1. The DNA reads TGCAGTGCGGGAGAAGGACAGGGGTACAGTTCACCCCTCCACTTT. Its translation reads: CSAGEGQGYSSPLHF.